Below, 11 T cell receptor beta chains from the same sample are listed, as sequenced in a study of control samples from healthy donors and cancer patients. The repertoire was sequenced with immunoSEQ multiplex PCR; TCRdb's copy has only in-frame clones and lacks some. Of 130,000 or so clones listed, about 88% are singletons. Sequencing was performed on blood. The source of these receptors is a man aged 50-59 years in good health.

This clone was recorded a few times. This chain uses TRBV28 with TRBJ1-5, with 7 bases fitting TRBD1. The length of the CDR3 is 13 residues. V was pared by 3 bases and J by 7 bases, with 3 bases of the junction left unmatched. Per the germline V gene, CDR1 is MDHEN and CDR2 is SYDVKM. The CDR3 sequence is CASSFSGQQPQHF. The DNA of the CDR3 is TGTGCCAGCAGTTTCTCGGGACAGCAGCCCCAGCATTTT.

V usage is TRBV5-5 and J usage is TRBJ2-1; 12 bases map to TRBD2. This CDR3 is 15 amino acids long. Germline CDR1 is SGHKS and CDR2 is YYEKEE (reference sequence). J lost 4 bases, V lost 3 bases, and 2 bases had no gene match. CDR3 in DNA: TGTGCCAGCAGCTCGACTAGCGGGGGTTACAATGAGCAGTTCTTC. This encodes CASSSTSGGYNEQFF.

The chain's CDR3 is CAISESARGANTGELFF. The CDR3 DNA is TGTGCCATCAGTGAGTCCGCGCGGGGCGCGAACACCGGGGAGCTGTTTTTT. The chain carries TRBV10-3 and TRBJ2-2; a weak D match, TRBD2 (6 bases). Looked up from germline, CDR1 is ENHRY and CDR2 is SYGVKD. The CDR3 is made up of 17 amino acids. The ends were cut back, 0 bases at V and 0 bases at J, with 11 bases in the middle.

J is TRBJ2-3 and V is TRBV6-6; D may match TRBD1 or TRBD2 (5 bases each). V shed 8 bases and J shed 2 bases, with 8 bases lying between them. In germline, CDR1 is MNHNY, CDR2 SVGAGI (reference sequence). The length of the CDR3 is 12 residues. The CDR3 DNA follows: TGTGCCAGCTGGGGGTACACAGATACGCAGTATTTT. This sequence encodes CASWGYTDTQYF.

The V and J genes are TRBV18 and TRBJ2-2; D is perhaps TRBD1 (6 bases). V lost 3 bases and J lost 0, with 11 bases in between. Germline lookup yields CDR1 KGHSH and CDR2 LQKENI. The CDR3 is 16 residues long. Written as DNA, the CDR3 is TGTGCCAGCTCACCTCGGACAGCCACGAACACCGGGGAGCTGTTTTTT. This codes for CASSPRTATNTGELFF.

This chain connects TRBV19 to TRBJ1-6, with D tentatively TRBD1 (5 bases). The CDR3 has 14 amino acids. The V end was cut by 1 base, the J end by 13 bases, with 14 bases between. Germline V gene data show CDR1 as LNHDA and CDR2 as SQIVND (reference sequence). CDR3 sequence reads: CASSIVPPGPPLHF. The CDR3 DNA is TGTGCCAGTAGTATAGTCCCACCGGGACCCCCCCTCCACTTT.

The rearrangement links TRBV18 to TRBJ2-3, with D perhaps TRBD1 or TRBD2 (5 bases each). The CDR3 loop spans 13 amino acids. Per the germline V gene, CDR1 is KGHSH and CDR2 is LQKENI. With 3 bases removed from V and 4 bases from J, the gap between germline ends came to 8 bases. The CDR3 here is CASSPWGSDTQYF. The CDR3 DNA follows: TGTGCCAGCTCACCCTGGGGGTCAGATACGCAGTATTTT.

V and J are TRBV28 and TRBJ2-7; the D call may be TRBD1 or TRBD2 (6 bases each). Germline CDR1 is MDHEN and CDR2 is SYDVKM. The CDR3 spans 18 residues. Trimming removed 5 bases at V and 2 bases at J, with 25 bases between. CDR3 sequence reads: CASSPSPGRGGPAYEQYF. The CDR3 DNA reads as TGTGCCAGCAGTCCATCTCCAGGGAGAGGGGGGCCTGCCTACGAGCAGTACTTC.

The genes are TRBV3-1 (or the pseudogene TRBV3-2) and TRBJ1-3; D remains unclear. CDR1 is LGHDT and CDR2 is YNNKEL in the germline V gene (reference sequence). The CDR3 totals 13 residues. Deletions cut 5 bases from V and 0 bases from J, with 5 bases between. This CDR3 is CASSASSGNTIYF. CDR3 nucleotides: TGTGCCAGCAGCGCTTCCTCTGGAAACACCATATATTTT.

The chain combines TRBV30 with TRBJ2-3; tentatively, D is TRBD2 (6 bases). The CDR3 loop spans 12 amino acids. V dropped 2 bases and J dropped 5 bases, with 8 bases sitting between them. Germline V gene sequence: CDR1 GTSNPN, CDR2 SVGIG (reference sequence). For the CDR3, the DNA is TGTGCCTGGAGTTCGCGGGGAGATACGCAGTATTTT. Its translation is CAWSSRGDTQYF.

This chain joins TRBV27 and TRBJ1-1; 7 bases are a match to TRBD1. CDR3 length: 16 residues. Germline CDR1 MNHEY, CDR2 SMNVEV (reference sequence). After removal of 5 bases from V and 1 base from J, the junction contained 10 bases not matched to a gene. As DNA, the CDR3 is TGTGCCAGCAGTCCCCAGGGGGAAAGGCGGAACACTGAAGCTTTCTTT. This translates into CASSPQGERRNTEAFF.